This entry features one T cell receptor (beta chain) sequence. Measured with immunoSEQ multiplex PCR; TCRdb has only the in-frame clones, and not every one. Here the sample spans more than 70,000 clones, approximately 94% being singletons. Germline-derived CDR1 and CDR2 are MDHEN and SYDVKM. Trimming took off 3 bases at V and 8 bases at J, with 7 bases between the two ends. The CDR3 totals 11 residues. This sample was taken from a study of control samples from healthy donors and cancer patients. This chain links TRBV28 with TRBJ1-2; D is undetermined. The receptor was derived from a woman aged 25 to 39 in good health. The source material was blood. The CDR3, as DNA: TGTGCCAGCAGTTTGCGACAAGGCTACACCTTC. Its protein is CASSLRQGYTF.